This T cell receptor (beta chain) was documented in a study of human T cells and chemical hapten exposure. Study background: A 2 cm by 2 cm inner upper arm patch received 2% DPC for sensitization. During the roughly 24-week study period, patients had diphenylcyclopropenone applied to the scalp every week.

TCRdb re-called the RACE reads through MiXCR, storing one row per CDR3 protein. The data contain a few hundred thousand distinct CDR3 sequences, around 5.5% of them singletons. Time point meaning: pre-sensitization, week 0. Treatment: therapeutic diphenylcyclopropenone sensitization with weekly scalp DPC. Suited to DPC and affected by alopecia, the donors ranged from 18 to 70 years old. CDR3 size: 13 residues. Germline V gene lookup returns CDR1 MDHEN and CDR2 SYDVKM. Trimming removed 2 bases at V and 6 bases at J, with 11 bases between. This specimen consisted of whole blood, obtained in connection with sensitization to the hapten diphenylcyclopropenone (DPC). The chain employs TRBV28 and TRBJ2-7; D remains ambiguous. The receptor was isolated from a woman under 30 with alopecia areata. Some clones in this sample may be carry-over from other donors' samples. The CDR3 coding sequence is TGTGCCAGCAGTTTAAGGGCCTCTTCCGAGCAGTACTTC. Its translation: CASSLRASSEQYF.